The next 29 T cell receptor beta chains were all read from a single sample in a study of human T cells and chemical hapten exposure (dated by TCRdb to the early 2020s). The sample's time point, from its label and the paper: patch test 1, 2 weeks after DPC sensitization. In the paper's terms, the treatment or condition label means: therapeutic diphenylcyclopropenone sensitization with weekly scalp DPC. Libraries were built with RACE. These reads were obtained on a NextSeq 500. TCRdb reanalyzed the raw reads on its own, using fastp at Q25 for trimming and MiXCR for clone calling, and kept in-frame beta chains. CDR3 protein sequences are deduplicated, and each keeps its most common genes and DNA. In all, the sample holds some 15,000 distinct CDR3 sequences, and over 15% of those were seen once. The top ten clones comprise roughly 7.2% of the sample. The sample in question was whole blood, obtained in connection with sensitization to the hapten diphenylcyclopropenone (DPC). The receptor source for this set is a woman aged 25 to 39 with alopecia areata. Some clones in this sample may be carry-over from other donors' samples.

This clonotype occurred many times. The chain uses TRBV5-4 and TRBJ2-1, with a tentative D call TRBD2 (6 bases). This CDR3 is 14 amino acids long. Per germline, CDR1 SGHNT and CDR2 YYREEE (reference sequence). Trimming stripped 1 base from V and 2 bases from J, with 7 bases between. The CDR3: CASSLPGAYNEQFF. The CDR3 nucleotides read TGTGCCAGCAGCTTGCCGGGGGCCTACAATGAGCAGTTCTTC.

This clonotype is medium-sized by share. This chain connects TRBV6-5 to TRBJ2-7; D is ambiguous. Trimming stripped 2 bases from V and 5 bases from J, with 4 bases between. CDR3 length equals 11 residues. Germline V gene sequence: CDR1 MNHEY, CDR2 SVGAGI. The CDR3 DNA reads as TGTGCCAGCAGTTACCTCCACGAGCAGTACTTC. Its protein is CASSYLHEQYF.

Many counts were recorded for this clonotype. This rearrangement joins TRBV11-3 to TRBJ2-5, with 8 bases identical to TRBD2. V was clipped by 4 bases and J by 4 bases; unmatched bases: 8. The length of the CDR3 is 15 residues. CDR1 is SGHNT and CDR2 is YENEEA in the germline V gene. The CDR3 nucleotides are TGTGCCAGCAGCTACGGGACTAGTGATGTAGAGACCCAGTACTTC. Translated: CASSYGTSDVETQYF.

The chain is built from TRBV6-5 and TRBJ2-7; D unclear. The CDR3 length is 14 residues. V was pared by 2 bases and J by 5 bases, with 13 bases between. CDR1 and CDR2 (germline): MNHEY, SVGAGI. CDR3 sequence reads: CASSYPGRLHEQYF. The DNA for the CDR3 is TGTGCCAGCAGTTACCCCGGGCGGCTACACGAGCAGTACTTC.

The chain uses TRBV4-1 and TRBJ2-1, with D unresolved. The CDR3 has 14 amino acids. Germline V gene data show CDR1 as MGHRA and CDR2 as YSYEKL. The ends were cut back, 3 bases at V and 4 bases at J, with 10 bases in the middle. Written as DNA, the CDR3 is TGCGCCAGCAGCCATGACGGACCGTACAATGAGCAGTTCTTC. This sequence encodes CASSHDGPYNEQFF.

At least ten counts were recorded for this clonotype. V and J are TRBV2 and TRBJ2-5, with a weak D call TRBD2 (5 bases). CDR3 size: 11 residues. Trimming took 9 bases from V and 10 from J, leaving 15 bases between them. Germline assignment: CDR1 SNHLY and CDR2 FYNNEI. The CDR3 sequence: CASSPEGIQYF. CDR3 DNA: TGTGCCAGTAGTCCTGAGGGAATCCAGTACTTC.

Ten or more counts support this clonotype. V and J are TRBV2 and TRBJ2-2; 8 nucleotides match TRBD1. CDR1 and CDR2 (germline): SNHLY, FYNNEI. The V segment lost 2 bases and the J segment 14 bases; nucleotides outside the gene matches: 13. This CDR3 has 15 amino acids. The CDR3 nucleotides read TGTGCCAGCAGTGAAAGGACAGGGCTCGCCGGGGTTCTGTTTTTT. Protein sequence: CASSERTGLAGVLFF.

The chain is built from TRBV29-1 and TRBJ1-2; TRBD1 aligns across 7 bases. In germline, CDR1 is SQVTM, CDR2 ANQGSEA. V dropped 7 bases and J dropped 5; count of bases not matched to a gene: 7. The CDR3 contains 12 residues. CDR3 bases: TGCAGCGCCACCACAGGGGCGTATGGCTACACCTTC. Amino acids: CSATTGAYGYTF.

This clonotype was seen at least ten times. V and J are TRBV5-1 and TRBJ1-1; unclear D gene. Germline V gene data show CDR1 as SGHRS and CDR2 as YFSETQ. V was pared by 5 bases and J by 6 bases, with 8 bases between. This CDR3 is 11 amino acids long. DNA for the CDR3: TGCGCCAGCAGGCTTGGTGCTGAAGCTTTCTTT. Translation: CASRLGAEAFF. The variable domain in full, completed from reference TRBV5-1 and TRBJ1-1, reads KAGVTQTPRYLIKTRGQQVTLSCSPISGHRSVSWYQQTPGQGLQFLFEYFSETQRNKGNFPGRFSGRQFSNSRSEMNVSTLELGDSALYLCASRLGAEAFFGQGTRLTVV.

The V and J genes are TRBV24-1 and TRBJ2-2, with D unclear. V shed 1 base and J shed 5 bases, with 4 bases lying between them. CDR1 and CDR2 (germline): KGHDR, SFDVKD. This CDR3 contains 13 residues. This chain's CDR3 is CATSDFTTGELFF. Here the CDR3 DNA reads TGTGCCACCAGTGATTTCACGACCGGGGAGCTGTTTTTT.

Ten or more counts support this clonotype. The CDR3 loop is CASSFFWSGRAKMKNIQYF. CDR3 DNA sequence: TGTGCCAGCAGCTTTTTTTGGAGCGGGAGGGCCAAAATGAAAAACATTCAGTACTTC. The J gene is TRBJ2-4, the V gene TRBV12-1; TRBD2 is taken as the D call from the table, unchecked against the DNA. TRBV12-1 has pseudogene status. The CDR3 is 19 residues long.

This clonotype has a handful of counts. V gene TRBV7-6 combines with J gene TRBJ1-6; tentative D call: TRBD1 (5 bases). CDR1 is SGHVS and CDR2 is FNYEAQ in the germline V gene. Trimming shortened V by 5 bases and J by 7 bases, and 15 bases separated the two germline ends. CDR3 length equals 15 residues. The CDR3 DNA follows: TGTGCCAGCAGCCCAACGGGGACTGAGAATTCACCCCTCCACTTT. It specifies CASSPTGTENSPLHF. Drawing the rest from reference TRBV7-6 and TRBJ1-6, the complete variable domain is GAGVSQSPRYKVTKRGQDVALRCDPISGHVSLYWYRQALGQGPEFLTYFNYEAQQDKSGLPNDRFSAERPEGSISTLTIQRTEQRDSAMYRCASSPTGTENSPLHFGNGTRLTVT.

V and J are TRBV7-9 and TRBJ2-7, with D possibly TRBD2 on 5 matching bases. The V gene lost 5 bases and the J gene lost 0 bases, with 5 bases spanning the gap. This CDR3 contains 12 residues. Germline V gene data show CDR1 as SEHNR and CDR2 as FQNEAQ (reference sequence). CDR3 region: CASSTSSYEQYF. The CDR3 nucleotides read TGTGCCAGCAGCACTAGCTCCTACGAGCAGTACTTC.

This clonotype was seen ten or more times. The chain employs TRBV20-1 and TRBJ1-4; D not resolved. With 6 bases removed from V and 6 bases from J, the gap between germline ends came to 20 bases. CDR1 and CDR2 from the germline V gene are DFQATT and SNEGSKA (reference sequence). The CDR3 sequence is 15 residues long. The CDR3 region has the DNA TGCAGTGCGTTGAGTGAGAGGGCCTGGCATGAAAAACTGTTTTTT. This translates into CSALSERAWHEKLFF.

This clonotype was picked up many times. The chain joins TRBV18 to TRBJ2-2, with D perhaps matching TRBD2 (5 bases). With 3 bases removed from V and 0 bases from J, the gap between germline ends came to 8 bases. There are 15 residues in the CDR3. Germline V gene sequence: CDR1 KGHSH, CDR2 LQKENI. The CDR3 spells CASSPLGANTGELFF. The DNA for the CDR3 is TGTGCCAGCTCACCTCTGGGAGCGAACACCGGGGAGCTGTTTTTT.

The table lists this clonotype with many counts. The chain recombines TRBV6-2 or TRBV6-3 with TRBJ2-7; 8 nucleotides match TRBD1. CDR1 is MNHEY and CDR2 is SVGEGT in the germline V gene. The CDR3 has 15 residues. V shed 4 bases and J 0 bases; nucleotides not matched to a gene: 5. CDR3 region: CASSSGQGPSYEQYV. The CDR3 nucleotides are TGTGCCAGCAGTTCCGGACAGGGACCCTCCTACGAGCAGTACGTC.

This clonotype was observed a handful of times. The chain has TRBV5-1 and TRBJ2-7; the D gene is possibly TRBD2 (6 bases). With 4 bases removed from V and 0 bases from J, the gap between germline ends came to 11 bases. Per the germline V gene, CDR1 is SGHRS and CDR2 is YFSETQ. The CDR3 totals 14 residues. Written as DNA, the CDR3 is TGCGCCAGCAGCAGGGACTCAGCCTCCTACGAGCAGTACTTC. This translates into CASSRDSASYEQYF.

The V and J genes are TRBV3-1 and TRBJ2-7; tentative D call: TRBD1 (5 bases). Germline-derived CDR1 and CDR2 are LGHDT and YNNKEL (reference sequence). The germline V and J ends were trimmed by 0 bases and 0 bases, with 12 bases remaining between them. The CDR3 spans 16 residues. This chain's CDR3 is CASSQDPGQSSYEQYF. The DNA for the CDR3 is TGTGCCAGCAGCCAAGATCCAGGGCAGTCCTCCTACGAGCAGTACTTC.

This clonotype is judged medium-sized. The V and J genes are TRBV20-1 and TRBJ1-1, with 8 bases matching TRBD1. Germline V gene lookup returns CDR1 DFQATT and CDR2 SNEGSKA (reference sequence). CDR3 size: 14 residues. The V and J ends lost 4 bases and 4 bases, in that order; junction bases with no gene match: 8. In DNA form, the CDR3 reads TGCAGTGCTACCTGGACAGGGTCGAGCACTGAAGCTTTCTTT. It translates to CSATWTGSSTEAFF.

There are many counts of this clonotype. The rearrangement links TRBV7-9 to TRBJ1-6; 8 nucleotides align to TRBD1. Unmatched junction bases numbered 4, after V lost 7 bases and J lost 8 bases. CDR1 is SEHNR, CDR2 FQNEAQ, per germline (reference sequence). The CDR3 length is 13 residues. CDR3 protein: CASKDRADSPLHF. The CDR3 coding sequence is TGTGCCAGCAAGGACAGGGCGGATTCACCCCTCCACTTT. The variable domain in full, completed from reference TRBV7-9 and TRBJ1-6, reads DTGVSQNPRHKITKRGQNVTFRCDPISEHNRLYWYRQTLGQGPEFLTYFQNEAQLEKSRLLSDRFSAERPKGSFSTLEIQRTEQGDSAMYLCASKDRADSPLHFGNGTRLTVT.

This clonotype has just a few counts. The chain couples TRBV6-5 to TRBJ2-3, with TRBD2 identical over 13 bases. J gave up 5 bases and V 6 bases, and 11 bases lay outside the gene matches. Germline assignment: CDR1 MNHEY and CDR2 SVGAGI. CDR3 length equals 17 residues. CDR3 nucleotides: TGTGCCAGCAGCCGGACTAGCGGGGGTTCCGGGGTAGATACGCAGTATTTT. Translating gives CASSRTSGGSGVDTQYF.

The rearrangement joins TRBV7-9 to TRBJ2-3, with D unclear. Germline V lookup: CDR1 SEHNR, CDR2 FQNEAQ (reference sequence). This CDR3 comprises 14 residues. Trimming cost V 0 bases and J 2 bases, with 6 bases left between them. The CDR3: CASSLAQTTDTQYF. CDR3 nucleotide sequence: TGTGCCAGCAGCTTAGCGCAGACCACAGATACGCAGTATTTT.

This clonotype was detected ten times or more. The J gene is TRBJ1-4, the V gene TRBV20-1; D call uncertain. V was pared by 0 bases and J by 4 bases, with 12 bases between. CDR1 DFQATT and CDR2 SNEGSKA come from the germline V gene (reference sequence). The CDR3 sequence is 15 residues long. The chain's CDR3 is CSARDGGRLNEKLFF. CDR3 coding DNA: TGCAGTGCTAGAGATGGTGGACGGCTTAATGAAAAACTGTTTTTT.

The chain couples TRBV9 to TRBJ2-3; 7 nucleotides align to TRBD2. CDR1 SGDLS and CDR2 YYNGEE come from the germline V gene. This CDR3 region has 15 residues. J gave up 5 bases and V 0 bases, and 6 bases lay outside the gene matches. CDR3 region: CASSVGLAAVDTQYF. The CDR3 bases are TGTGCCAGCAGCGTAGGGCTAGCGGCGGTAGATACGCAGTATTTT.

Within the sample, this clonotype is medium-sized. V gene TRBV27 combines with J gene TRBJ1-2; 7 bases agree with TRBD1. This CDR3 is built from 14 residues. Germline trimming cut 2 bases from V and 2 bases from J; bases unmatched to any gene: 2. Germline V gene data show CDR1 as MNHEY and CDR2 as SMNVEV (reference sequence). The CDR3 sequence is CASSLQGGNYGYTF. In DNA, the CDR3 is TGTGCCAGCAGTTTACAGGGGGGGAACTATGGCTACACCTTC.

Relative to its sample, this clonotype is medium-sized. The CDR3 region is CASSLDMGQPQHF. The CDR3 region has the DNA TGTGCCAGCAGCTTAGATATGGGACAGCCCCAGCATTTT. The chain is built from TRBV13 and TRBJ1-5; D remains ambiguous. The length of the CDR3 is 13 residues. Germline V gives CDR1 PRHDT, CDR2 FYEKMQ (reference sequence). V gave up 1 base and J gave up 7 bases, with 8 bases separating them.

The chain couples TRBV28 to TRBJ1-5; TRBD1 is a possible D gene (5 bases). Germline V lookup: CDR1 MDHEN, CDR2 SYDVKM. The CDR3 contains 16 residues. V was shortened by 4 bases and J by 7 bases, with 20 bases between the two germline ends. CDR3 sequence: CASSSIGVTGRQPQHF. CDR3 DNA: TGTGCCAGCAGTTCGATCGGGGTTACAGGAAGGCAGCCCCAGCATTTT.

The V gene is TRBV20-1, the J gene TRBJ2-4, with D uncertain. V lost 6 bases and J 3 bases, leaving 18 bases between the germline ends. CDR3 length: 15 residues. Germline V gene sequence: CDR1 DFQATT, CDR2 SNEGSKA (reference sequence). The CDR3 loop reads CSAPDASRDKNIQYF. The DNA for the CDR3 is TGCAGTGCCCCTGATGCTAGTAGGGACAAAAACATTCAGTACTTC.

This clonotype was counted many times. J is TRBJ1-1 and V is TRBV7-2; 9 nucleotides align to TRBD1. Looked up from germline, CDR1 is SGHTA and CDR2 is FQGNSA. J was trimmed by 9 bases and V by 5 bases; bases with no gene match: 10. This CDR3 is 14 amino acids long. The CDR3: CASSLGGTGRKAFF. For the CDR3, the DNA is TGTGCCAGCAGCCTGGGGGGGACAGGGAGGAAAGCTTTCTTT.